Presented here are 9 T cell receptor beta chains from one specimen sequenced in a study of human versus mouse CDR3 diversity and MHC coevolution. Sequenced by immunoSEQ multiplex PCR; TCRdb stores in-frame clones only, minus some. Of 50,000 to 70,000 clones in the sample, 94% are singletons; the top ten hold over 15%. Source material: naive CD4+ T cells from blood. Subset: CD45RO-negative CD62L-positive naive CD4 T cells. The origin of the receptors is a person between 55 and 69 years old in good health.

V usage is TRBV19 and J usage is TRBJ2-7; TRBD1 aligns across 9 bases. With V trimmed by 8 bases and J by 7 bases, 9 bases remained unmatched. Per the germline V gene, CDR1 is LNHDA and CDR2 is SQIVND (reference sequence). The CDR3 is made up of 13 amino acids. The CDR3 sequence is CASGTGSSGEQYF. The CDR3 coding sequence is TGTGCCAGTGGGACAGGGTCGTCCGGGGAGCAGTACTTC.

The rearrangement uses TRBV5-1 and TRBJ2-3; perhaps TRBD1 as D (6 bases). V dropped 0 bases and J dropped 4 bases, with 12 bases sitting between them. Germline values: CDR1 SGHRS, CDR2 YFSETQ. The CDR3 length is 15 residues. The CDR3 protein is CASSLDRAGSDTQYF. For the CDR3, the DNA is TGCGCCAGCAGCTTGGACAGGGCAGGGTCAGATACGCAGTATTTT.

V gene TRBV5-1 combines with J gene TRBJ2-1, with 8 nucleotides matching TRBD2. Germline V CDR1 and CDR2: SGHRS, YFSETQ. CDR3 length equals 15 residues. Germline trimming cut 6 bases from V and 8 bases from J; bases unmatched to any gene: 13. CDR3 protein: CASKLGGRSNDEQFF. CDR3 in DNA: TGCGCCAGCAAATTAGGCGGGAGGAGTAACGATGAGCAGTTCTTC.

The V gene is TRBV7-9, the J gene TRBJ2-1; perhaps TRBD2 as D (5 bases). The germline V gene has CDR1 SEHNR and CDR2 FQNEAQ (reference sequence). The CDR3 has 14 residues. V lost 6 bases and J 5 bases, leaving 14 bases between the germline ends. The CDR3 spells CASRSGPVDNEQFF. The CDR3 region has the DNA TGTGCCAGCAGGAGCGGACCCGTGGACAATGAGCAGTTCTTC.

This chain joins TRBV7-6 and TRBJ1-1; D might be TRBD1 (5 bases). Trimming shortened V by 3 bases and J by 3 bases, and 11 bases separated the two germline ends. The CDR3 is 14 amino acids. In germline, CDR1 is SGHVS, CDR2 FNYEAQ. CDR3 DNA sequence: TGTGCCAGCAGCTTGGCGCGGGGGGACACTGAAGCTTTCTTT. Translation: CASSLARGDTEAFF. The whole variable domain, remainder taken from reference TRBV7-6 and TRBJ1-1, is GAGVSQSPRYKVTKRGQDVALRCDPISGHVSLYWYRQALGQGPEFLTYFNYEAQQDKSGLPNDRFSAERPEGSISTLTIQRTEQRDSAMYRCASSLARGDTEAFFGQGTRLTVV.

This chain joins TRBV5-1 and TRBJ2-1; perhaps TRBD2 as D (6 bases). CDR3 size: 14 residues. Germline lookup yields CDR1 SGHRS and CDR2 YFSETQ. Trimming stripped 0 bases from V and 8 bases from J, with 12 bases between. The CDR3 loop reads CASSLGGSGDEQFF. The DNA for the CDR3 is TGCGCCAGCAGCTTGGGCGGCTCGGGGGATGAGCAGTTCTTC.

CDR3 DNA sequence: TGTGCCAGTAGTGCCCCCTCCGGGACAGGGAACTACGAGCAGTACTTC. Residues: CASSAPSGTGNYEQYF. The V and J genes are TRBV19 and TRBJ2-7, with 9 bases identical to TRBD1. This CDR3 has 16 residues. The germline CDR1 and CDR2 sequences are LNHDA and SQIVND (reference sequence). Trimming took 5 bases from V and 3 from J; bases not matched to a gene: 11.

This clone was observed once. The V and J genes are TRBV19 and TRBJ1-4, with 7 bases identical to TRBD1. Trimming took 5 bases from V and 0 from J; bases not matched to a gene: 9. The CDR3 sequence is 17 residues long. The V gene's germline CDR1 is LNHDA and CDR2 SQIVND (reference sequence). The CDR3 coding sequence is TGTGCCAGTAGTTCCCCAGGACAGGTTGCAACTAATGAAAAACTGTTTTTT. This codes for CASSSPGQVATNEKLFF.

This chain joins TRBV29-1 and TRBJ2-2, with a weak D call TRBD1 (6 bases). The CDR3 is made up of 14 amino acids. Germline values: CDR1 SQVTM, CDR2 ANQGSEA. Deletions cut 7 bases from V and 0 bases from J, with 12 bases between. The CDR3 here is CSARTVSNTGELFF. The CDR3 DNA sequence: TGCAGCGCTCGGACAGTATCGAACACCGGGGAGCTGTTTTTT.